These 25 T cell receptor beta chains were sequenced from one sample in a study of naive and memory T cell subsets. Amplification of ligated cDNA took four PCR rounds with SP2 and nested alpha and beta constant primers. TCRdb reprocessed the UMI-ligation and nested PCR reads with MiXCR, giving one entry per CDR3 protein. The sample contains tens of thousands of distinct CDR3 sequences, 11% of which appear only once. Treatment specified: skin biopsy from PPD injection site in Mantoux-positive individual. The library had UMIs added by 3' ligation of an oligonucleotide to TCR cDNA. The sample consisted of skin, taken from a tuberculin skin test site. All receptors come from an adult in good health.

This clonotype has a count of ten or more. The chain is built from TRBV20-1 and TRBJ2-1, with 10 bases aligning to TRBD2. Germline V CDR1 and CDR2: DFQATT, SNEGSKA (reference sequence). The CDR3 is 14 amino acids. Losses at the gene ends were 5 bases for V and 9 bases for J; bases not matched to a gene: 10. The CDR3 region has the DNA TGCAGTGCTTGCACCCTAGCGGGAGATGGTGAGCAGTTCTTC. It codes for CSACTLAGDGEQFF.

The chain uses TRBV5-1 and TRBJ2-6; tentatively, D is TRBD1 (6 bases). This CDR3 is built from 18 residues. Germline lookup yields CDR1 SGHRS and CDR2 YFSETQ. The V end was cut by 4 bases, the J end by 0 bases, with 17 bases between. CDR3 amino acids: CASSPFRDTSSGANVLTF. The CDR3 DNA sequence: TGCGCCAGCAGCCCTTTCCGGGACACTTCCTCTGGGGCCAACGTCCTGACTTTC.

This clonotype has a count of ten or more. The chain carries TRBV12-3 or TRBV12-4 and TRBJ1-6; 7 positions agree with TRBD1. Germline trimming cut 7 bases from V and 7 bases from J; bases unmatched to any gene: 4. The CDR3 loop spans 13 amino acids. For the CDR3, the DNA is TGTGCCAGCACCAGGGACAGAAATTCACCCCTCCACTTT. Its translation: CASTRDRNSPLHF.

This clonotype was detected many times. The rearrangement uses TRBV7-9 and TRBJ2-4; unclear D gene. This CDR3 region has 11 residues. The germline V and J ends were trimmed by 1 base and 6 bases, with 1 base remaining between them. The germline gives CDR1 SEHNR, CDR2 FQNEAQ (reference sequence). CDR3 nucleotide sequence: TGTGCCAGCAGCTTAGGAAACATTCAGTACTTC. Protein product: CASSLGNIQYF.

This chain connects TRBV6-1 to TRBJ1-4, with 9 bases lining up with TRBD1. With V trimmed by 6 bases and J by 7 bases, 12 bases remained unmatched. Germline V lookup: CDR1 MNHNS, CDR2 SASEGT. This CDR3 contains 16 residues. In nucleotides, the CDR3 is TGTGCCAGCAGATCCAGCTCTGGGACAGGGCTTGAAAAACTGTTTTTT. Translated, it gives CASRSSSGTGLEKLFF.

This clonotype was detected a few times. The rearrangement uses TRBV12-3 or TRBV12-4 and TRBJ2-7; 12 bases agree with TRBD2. The J segment lost 4 bases and the V segment lost 6 bases, leaving 4 bases of the junction unmatched. The CDR3 has 14 amino acids. The CDR3 here is CASSLLAGGYEQYF. The DNA for the CDR3 is TGTGCCAGCAGCCTACTAGCGGGAGGATACGAGCAGTACTTC.

The table lists this clonotype with many counts. The rearrangement uses TRBV3-1 and TRBJ2-5; D is uncertain. The CDR3 length is 14 residues. Germline assignment: CDR1 LGHDT and CDR2 YNNKEL (reference sequence). The ends were cut back, 7 bases at V and 2 bases at J, with 14 bases in the middle. CDR3 DNA sequence: TGTGCCAGCAAACCGGGTTACAATCAAGAGACCCAGTACTTC. Translation gives CASKPGYNQETQYF.

This clonotype has a count of ten or more. The rearrangement uses TRBV7-2 and TRBJ2-5, with D unresolved. The CDR3 runs 13 residues. The germline V gene has CDR1 SGHTA and CDR2 FQGNSA. V lost 4 bases and J lost 5, with 11 bases in between. CDR3: CASSSDLGETQYF. As DNA, the CDR3 is TGTGCCAGCAGCTCGGACCTAGGGGAGACCCAGTACTTC.

This clonotype was seen a few times. Compared with germline, one end of the junction differs, possibly owing to a read error. The rearrangement joins TRBV20-1 to TRBJ2-1, with 14 bases lining up with TRBD2. Germline CDR1 DFQATT, CDR2 SNEGSKA (reference sequence). There are 20 residues in the CDR3. CDR3 sequence: CSARVGLGGLAGDSYNEQFF. CDR3 DNA: TGCAGTGCCAGAGTTGGGTTAGGGGGACTAGCGGGAGATTCCTACAATGAGCAGTTCTTC.

Remarks on this clonotype: An end of the junction differs from the germline gene, which may be a read error. The V call is TRBV15, the J call TRBJ1-2; TRBD1 agrees at 10 bases. The CDR3 sequence is 20 residues long. Germline V lookup: CDR1 LNHNV, CDR2 YYDKDF (reference sequence). The CDR3 sequence: CATSRGALDIRDRGLNGDTF. The CDR3 region has the DNA TGTGCCACCAGCAGAGGAGCTCTTGATATCCGGGACAGGGGACTTAATGGCGACACCTTC.

This clonotype was seen at least ten times. The genes are TRBV4-2 and TRBJ2-1; TRBD2 agrees at 11 bases. Germline CDR1 and CDR2: LGHNA and YNFKEQ. Trimming took 4 bases from V and 8 from J; bases not matched to a gene: 7. The CDR3 sequence is 15 residues long. Here the CDR3 DNA reads TGTGCCAGCAGCCGAACTAGCGGGAGTTCCGATGAGCAGTTCTTC. Amino acids: CASSRTSGSSDEQFF.

This clonotype has more than one count but fewer than ten. The chain is built from TRBV5-1 and TRBJ2-1, with TRBD2 matching over 10 bases. CDR1 SGHRS and CDR2 YFSETQ come from the germline V gene. The CDR3 totals 15 residues. V lost 5 bases to trimming and J lost 6 bases; unmatched junction nucleotides: 8. DNA of the CDR3: TGCGCCAGCAGGGTGTCTGCTAGCGGGAGCAATGAGCAGTTCTTC. Protein: CASRVSASGSNEQFF.

This clonotype was counted ten times or more. The chain links TRBV7-8 to TRBJ2-1; 7 bases are a match to TRBD2. The J segment lost 2 bases and the V segment lost 5 bases, leaving 9 bases of the junction unmatched. CDR3 length equals 16 residues. Germline loops: CDR1 SGHVS, CDR2 FQNEAQ. For the CDR3, the DNA is TGTGCCAGCAGCCCCCCCCTCGGGGGGACCTACAATGAGCAGTTCTTC. It yields the protein CASSPPLGGTYNEQFF.

This clonotype has just a few counts. This may be a read error: a much more frequent sequence differs by one nucleotide. The rearrangement joins TRBV7-9 to TRBJ2-7; D remains ambiguous. The V end lost 4 bases, the J end lost 2 bases, and 3 bases lay between the germline ends. The CDR3 length is 11 residues. Germline CDR1 is SEHNR and CDR2 is FQNEAQ (reference sequence). The CDR3 DNA sequence: TGTGCCAGCAGCTGGGCCTACGAGCAGTACTTC. Residues: CASSWAYEQYF.

This clonotype is classed as medium-sized (0.01 to 0.1%). This chain connects TRBV6-5 to TRBJ2-7, with D unclear. The CDR3 totals 14 residues. Germline lookup yields CDR1 MNHEY and CDR2 SVGAGI. The V end was cut by 1 base, the J end by 4 bases, with 11 bases between. The CDR3 DNA is TGTGCCAGCAGTTACTTTCCACCTCCTTACGAGCAGTACTTC. Protein product: CASSYFPPPYEQYF.

The rearrangement links TRBV14 to TRBJ1-2; 8 bases match TRBD1. The CDR3 has 17 residues. Losses at the gene ends were 3 bases for V and 7 bases for J; bases not matched to a gene: 16. From germline, CDR1 is SGHDN and CDR2 FVKESK. The CDR3 region is CASSQRSSRQGQSGYTF. The CDR3 DNA reads TGTGCCAGCAGCCAGAGATCGAGCCGACAGGGGCAGTCTGGCTACACCTTC. The full variable domain, completed using reference TRBV14 and TRBJ1-2, is EAGVTQFPSHSVIEKGQTVTLRCDPISGHDNLYWYRRVMGKEIKFLLHFVKESKQDESGMPNNRFLAERTGGTYSTLKVQPAELEDSGVYFCASSQRSSRQGQSGYTFGSGTRLTVV.

This clonotype came up many times. This chain uses TRBV6-4 with TRBJ2-1, with D possibly called TRBD1 or TRBD2 (5 bases each). Trimming removed 4 bases from V and 6 bases from J, with 19 bases in between. The CDR3 spans 16 residues. Per the germline V gene, CDR1 is MRHNA and CDR2 is SNTAGT. CDR3 loop: CASSATGRNTGNEQFF. The CDR3 coding sequence is TGTGCCAGCAGTGCGACGGGGCGAAACACCGGCAATGAGCAGTTCTTC.

This chain connects TRBV2 to TRBJ1-1, with 10 bases identical to TRBD1. This CDR3 region has 14 residues. Germline CDR1 is SNHLY and CDR2 is FYNNEI. V was clipped by 3 bases and J by 4 bases; unmatched bases: 2. CDR3 coding DNA: TGTGCCAGCAGTGAGGGGACAGGGGTCACTGAAGCTTTCTTT. Encoded protein: CASSEGTGVTEAFF.

This clonotype was counted a few times. The chain combines TRBV20-1 with TRBJ1-5; D not certain. The CDR3 length is 12 residues. V shed 5 bases and J shed 4 bases, with 9 bases lying between them. CDR1 and CDR2 (germline): DFQATT, SNEGSKA (reference sequence). CDR3 region: CSADRLNQPQHF. CDR3 in DNA: TGCAGTGCTGACCGGCTAAATCAGCCCCAGCATTTT.

The chain couples TRBV5-1 to TRBJ2-3; D might be TRBD2 (5 bases). The CDR3 runs 13 residues. Trimming took 9 bases from V and 0 from J, leaving 11 bases between them. Germline CDR1 SGHRS, CDR2 YFSETQ. CDR3 amino acids: CATGLSSTDTQYF. In DNA, the CDR3 is TGCGCCACCGGACTCTCTAGCACAGATACGCAGTATTTT.

In the case of this clonotype: Being one base from a much bigger clone, this may be a read error. This chain uses TRBV7-8 with TRBJ1-4; 7 bases match TRBD1. Germline V gives CDR1 SGHVS, CDR2 FQNEAQ. The length of the CDR3 is 14 residues. Trimming removed 4 bases from V and 5 bases from J; junction bases left unmatched: 4. CDR3 region: CASSSDRVNEKLFF. The CDR3 bases are TGTGCCAGCAGCTCCGACAGGGTAAATGAAAAACTGTTTTTT.

The chain is built from TRBV13 and TRBJ2-2, with D possibly being TRBD2 (6 bases). Germline V gives CDR1 PRHDT, CDR2 FYEKMQ (reference sequence). V lost 5 bases to trimming and J lost 4 bases, with 17 bases between them. The CDR3 spans 16 residues. Here the CDR3 reads CASSPMAGTRTGELFF. The CDR3 nucleotides are TGTGCCAGCAGCCCGATGGCCGGGACTCGCACCGGGGAGCTGTTTTTT. Drawing the rest from reference TRBV13 and TRBJ2-2, the complete variable domain is AAGVIQSPRHLIKEKRETATLKCYPIPRHDTVYWYQQGPGQDPQFLISFYEKMQSDKGSIPDRFSAQQFSDYHSELNMSSLELGDSALYFCASSPMAGTRTGELFFGEGSRLTVL.

This clonotype was recorded many times. The CDR3 here is CASSLNPGYEQYF. DNA for the CDR3: TGTGCCAGCAGCTTAAATCCGGGCTACGAGCAGTACTTC. This sequence joins TRBV7-8 and TRBJ2-7; no firm D call. Germline V gene sequence: CDR1 SGHVS, CDR2 FQNEAQ. Trimming cost V 2 bases and J 3 bases, with 8 bases left between them. The CDR3 has 13 amino acids.

This clonotype appeared many times. The chain uses TRBV7-9 and TRBJ1-1; 10 bases match TRBD1. J lost 4 bases, V lost 5 bases, and 7 bases had no gene match. CDR1 SEHNR and CDR2 FQNEAQ come from the germline V gene (reference sequence). The CDR3 is 15 amino acids. The CDR3: CASSPDGTGATEAFF. The DNA of the CDR3 is TGTGCCAGCAGCCCCGACGGGACAGGGGCCACTGAAGCTTTCTTT.

This clonotype was seen repeatedly, ten times or more. The genes are TRBV20-1 and TRBJ2-2, with D maybe TRBD1 (5 bases). CDR3 length: 15 residues. Trimming took 0 bases from V and 8 from J, leaving 16 bases between them. Germline V lookup: CDR1 DFQATT, CDR2 SNEGSKA (reference sequence). For the CDR3, the DNA is TGCAGTGCTAGAGATTGGCAGGGTGCTCAAGGGGAGCTGTTTTTT. Translated, it gives CSARDWQGAQGELFF.